Shown below are 7 T cell receptor beta chains from a single sample sequenced in a study of CD8 T cells in ankylosing spondylitis (dated by TCRdb to 2015 to 2018). Receptors were amplified or captured by 5' RACE. Sequencing used an Illumina HiSeq 2500. TCRdb passed the public sequencing reads through fastp at Q25 and MiXCR, retaining productive beta sequences. Merged by CDR3 protein, the rows form single entries marked with the most common genes and DNA. In all, the sample holds roughly 470,000 distinct CDR3 sequences, and 25% to 30% of those were seen once. The top ten clonotypes cover roughly 0.9% of the sample. Broad study findings and their caveats: Blood from ankylosing spondylitis patients appeared to be characterized by a TCR beta motif made up of eight highly homologous amino acid variants.

No antigens are known for them. The specimen sequenced was blood, either unsorted or a sorted T cell fraction (not recorded which). The receptors were gathered from a male donor with ankylosing spondylitis.

In its sample, this clonotype was seen once. V is TRBV11-2 and J is TRBJ1-6, with 9 bases matching TRBD1. V shed 5 bases and J 10 bases; nucleotides not matched to a gene: 15. Germline CDR1 reads SGHAT; CDR2 reads FQNNGV. CDR3 length equals 17 residues. In nucleotides, the CDR3 is TGTGCCAGCAGCCTGAGCTTACCGGGACAGGGAAACTCACCCCTCCACTTT. It encodes CASSLSLPGQGNSPLHF. The complete variable domain, with remaining parts taken from reference TRBV11-2 and TRBJ1-6, reads EAGVAQSPRYKIIEKRQSVAFWCNPISGHATLYWYQQILGQGPKLLIQFQNNGVVDDSQLPKDRFSAERLKGVDSTLKIQPAKLEDSAVYLCASSLSLPGQGNSPLHFGNGTRLTVT.

J is TRBJ1-4 and V is TRBV29-1; no firm D call. V lost 4 bases to trimming and J lost 4 bases, with 1 base between them. This CDR3 spans 10 amino acids. Per germline, CDR1 SQVTM and CDR2 ANQGSEA. The CDR3 here is CSVGNEKLFF. The CDR3 region has the DNA TGCAGCGTTGGTAATGAAAAACTGTTTTTT.

This chain links TRBV20-1 with TRBJ1-4; unclear D gene. The CDR3 totals 13 residues. Per germline, CDR1 DFQATT and CDR2 SNEGSKA (reference sequence). Trimming took off 7 bases at V and 5 bases at J, with 14 bases between the two ends. The CDR3 DNA is TGCAGTGTTGCCCCCCTCCGAAATGAAAAACTGTTTTTT. Translated, it gives CSVAPLRNEKLFF.

This clonotype was detected only a few times. V is TRBV9 and J is TRBJ2-2; D may match TRBD1 or TRBD2 (5 bases each). V lost 0 bases and J 5 bases, leaving 14 bases between the germline ends. The length of the CDR3 is 16 residues. Germline CDR1 SGDLS, CDR2 YYNGEE. The CDR3 DNA reads TGTGCCAGCAGCGTAGTGGGGGTCCCGGGAACCGGGGAGCTGTTTTTT. This sequence encodes CASSVVGVPGTGELFF.

This clonotype has more than one count but fewer than ten. V usage is TRBV7-2 and J usage is TRBJ2-2; D possibly corresponds to TRBD2 (5 bases). CDR1 and CDR2 from the germline V gene are SGHTA and FQGNSA. This CDR3 contains 16 residues. V was trimmed by 2 bases and J by 5 bases, leaving 15 bases between them. CDR3 DNA sequence: TGTGCCAGCAGCTTAAAGGGCGGGTCTTTAACCGGGGAGCTGTTTTTT. Its protein product is CASSLKGGSLTGELFF.

This clonotype occurred a few times. This chain links TRBV5-1 with TRBJ2-2, with 11 bases lining up with TRBD2. This CDR3 spans 17 amino acids. Germline trimming cut 4 bases from V and 1 base from J; bases unmatched to any gene: 6. CDR1 is SGHRS and CDR2 is YFSETQ in the germline V gene. CDR3 loop: CASSSASGRMNTGELFF. DNA of the CDR3: TGCGCCAGCAGCAGTGCTAGCGGGAGGATGAACACCGGGGAGCTGTTTTTT.

The V and J genes are TRBV3-1 and TRBJ2-1; D is ambiguous. V shed 0 bases and J shed 4 bases, with 13 bases lying between them. Looked up from germline, CDR1 is LGHDT and CDR2 is YNNKEL (reference sequence). This CDR3 contains 16 residues. The CDR3 DNA sequence: TGTGCCAGCAGCCAAGAACGGAGAAGCGATTACAATGAGCAGTTCTTC. It specifies CASSQERRSDYNEQFF.